These 4 T cell receptor beta chains were all obtained from the same sample, sequenced in a study of Ad26.COV2.S vaccination and SARS-CoV-2 variants. Treatment in this sample: approximately 18 received Ad26.COV2.S at low or high dose, single or two shots; five or six received placebo; per-sample allocation not given. Sampling was done on day 63 after the first vaccine or placebo injection. Method: immunoSEQ multiplex PCR; TCRdb's copy keeps in-frame clones and lacks some. The sample holds roughly 350,000 clones, about 87% seen once. Sequencing was performed on peripheral blood, taken in a trial of Ad26.COV2.S vaccine versus placebo. The receptor source for this set is a person between 18 and 65 years old who received the Ad26.COV2.S COVID-19 vaccine or a placebo.

This rearrangement joins TRBV18 to TRBJ1-1; TRBD1 matches at 7 bases. The trim removed 4 bases at V and 1 base at J, leaving 6 bases unmatched. The CDR3 spans 15 residues. CDR1 is KGHSH, CDR2 LQKENI, per germline. CDR3 sequence (DNA): TGTGCCAGCTCACGGGAGGGACAGTCGAACACTGAAGCTTTCTTT. Translation gives CASSREGQSNTEAFF.

The CDR3 DNA sequence: TGTGCCAGCAAAAAGGGACTCGATACCTACGAGCAGTACTTC. Translation gives CASKKGLDTYEQYF. The J gene is TRBJ2-7, the V gene TRBV27, with D possibly TRBD2 on 6 matching bases. The CDR3 has 14 amino acids. V was pared by 7 bases and J by 2 bases, with 15 bases between. Germline CDR1 MNHEY, CDR2 SMNVEV (reference sequence).

The CDR3 nucleotides are TGTGCCAGCAGCCCGTCGGGGGCGTTAGGCAATCAGCCCCAGCATTTT. Amino acids: CASSPSGALGNQPQHF. This chain joins TRBV9 and TRBJ1-5; D may be TRBD1 (6 bases). The V end lost 4 bases, the J end lost 2 bases, and 16 bases lay between the germline ends. CDR1 is SGDLS, CDR2 YYNGEE, per germline. The CDR3 spans 16 residues.

CDR3 residues: CASSLGTSGITVSYNEQFF. CDR3 sequence (DNA): TGTGCCAGCAGCTTAGGGACTAGCGGGATTACCGTCTCCTACAATGAGCAGTTCTTC. The J gene is TRBJ2-1, the V gene TRBV5-4; 13 nucleotides match TRBD2. The ends lost 2 bases at V and 0 bases at J; junction bases unmatched: 8. This CDR3 is built from 19 residues. The V gene's germline CDR1 is SGHNT and CDR2 YYREEE (reference sequence).